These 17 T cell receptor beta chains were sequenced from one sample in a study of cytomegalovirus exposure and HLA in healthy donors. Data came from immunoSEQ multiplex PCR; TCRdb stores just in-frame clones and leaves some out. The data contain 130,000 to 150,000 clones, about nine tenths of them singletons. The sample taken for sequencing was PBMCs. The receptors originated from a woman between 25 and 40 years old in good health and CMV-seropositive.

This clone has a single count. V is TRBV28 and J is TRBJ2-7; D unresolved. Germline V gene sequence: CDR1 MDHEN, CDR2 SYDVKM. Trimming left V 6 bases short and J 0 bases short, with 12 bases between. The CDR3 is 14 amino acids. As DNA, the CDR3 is TGTGCCAGCAGAAGAACGACACCCTCCTACGAGCAGTACTTC. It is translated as CASRRTTPSYEQYF.

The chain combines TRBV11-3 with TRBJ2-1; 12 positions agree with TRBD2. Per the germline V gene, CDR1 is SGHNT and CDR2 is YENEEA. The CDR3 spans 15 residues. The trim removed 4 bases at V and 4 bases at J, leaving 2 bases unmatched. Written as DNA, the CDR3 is TGTGCCAGCAGCTACACTAGCGGGGGGTACAATGAGCAGTTCTTC. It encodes CASSYTSGGYNEQFF. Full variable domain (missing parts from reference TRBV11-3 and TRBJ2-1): EAGVVQSPRYKIIEKKQPVAFWCNPISGHNTLYWYLQNLGQGPELLIRYENEEAVDDSQLPKDRFSAERLKGVDSTLKIQPAELGDSAVYLCASSYTSGGYNEQFFGPGTRLTVL.

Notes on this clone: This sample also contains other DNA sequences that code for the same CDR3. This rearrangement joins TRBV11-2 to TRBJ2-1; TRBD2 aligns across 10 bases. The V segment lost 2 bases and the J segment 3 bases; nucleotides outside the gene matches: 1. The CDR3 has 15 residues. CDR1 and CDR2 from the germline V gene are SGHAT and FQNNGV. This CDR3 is CASSLRTSGYNEQFF. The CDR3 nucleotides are TGTGCCAGCAGCTTAAGGACTAGCGGCTACAATGAGCAGTTCTTC. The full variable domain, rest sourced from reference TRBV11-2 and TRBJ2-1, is EAGVAQSPRYKIIEKRQSVAFWCNPISGHATLYWYQQILGQGPKLLIQFQNNGVVDDSQLPKDRFSAERLKGVDSTLKIQPAKLEDSAVYLCASSLRTSGYNEQFFGPGTRLTVL.

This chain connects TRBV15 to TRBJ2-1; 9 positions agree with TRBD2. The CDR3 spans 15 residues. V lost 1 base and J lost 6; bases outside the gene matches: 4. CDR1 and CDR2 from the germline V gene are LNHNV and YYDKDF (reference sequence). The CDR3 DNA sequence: TGTGCCACCAGCAGAGTTCTAGCGGGGTCCAATGAGCAGTTCTTC. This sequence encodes CATSRVLAGSNEQFF.

This CDR3 reads CATKTGTGTNSPLHF. The CDR3 region has the DNA TGTGCCACCAAAACCGGCACAGGGACAAATTCACCCCTCCACTTT. The chain is built from TRBV2 and TRBJ1-6, with D maybe TRBD1 (6 bases). The CDR3 spans 15 residues. V lost 10 bases, J lost 7 bases, and 20 bases lay in between. In germline, CDR1 is SNHLY, CDR2 FYNNEI. The variable domain in full, with the rest retrieved from reference TRBV2 and TRBJ1-6, is EPEVTQTPSHQVTQMGQEVILRCVPISNHLYFYWYRQILGQKVEFLVSFYNNEISEKSEIFDDQFSVERPDGSNFTLKIRSTKLEDSAMYFCATKTGTGTNSPLHFGNGTRLTVT.

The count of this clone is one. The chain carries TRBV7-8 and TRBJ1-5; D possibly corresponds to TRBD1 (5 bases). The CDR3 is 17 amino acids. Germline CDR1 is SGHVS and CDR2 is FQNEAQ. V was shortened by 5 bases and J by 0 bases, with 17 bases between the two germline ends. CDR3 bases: TGTGCCAGCAGCAACTACGGGGGTGTCAATAGCAATCAGCCCCAGCATTTT. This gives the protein CASSNYGGVNSNQPQHF.

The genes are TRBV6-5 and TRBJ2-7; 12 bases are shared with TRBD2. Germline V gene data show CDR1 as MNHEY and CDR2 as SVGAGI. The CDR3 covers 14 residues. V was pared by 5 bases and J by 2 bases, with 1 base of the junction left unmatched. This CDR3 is CASSRLAGAYEQYF. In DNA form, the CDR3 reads TGTGCCAGCAGTCGACTAGCGGGAGCCTACGAGCAGTACTTC.

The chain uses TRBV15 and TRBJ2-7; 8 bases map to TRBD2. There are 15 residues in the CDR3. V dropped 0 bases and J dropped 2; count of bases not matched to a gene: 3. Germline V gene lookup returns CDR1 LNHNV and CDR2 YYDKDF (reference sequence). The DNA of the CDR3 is TGTGCCACCAGCAGAGACGGGAGGGCCGCCTACGAGCAGTACTTC. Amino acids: CATSRDGRAAYEQYF.

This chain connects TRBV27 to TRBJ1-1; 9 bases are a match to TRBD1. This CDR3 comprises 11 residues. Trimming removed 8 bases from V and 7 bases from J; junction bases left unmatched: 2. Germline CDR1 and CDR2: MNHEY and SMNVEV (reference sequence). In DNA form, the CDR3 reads TGTGCCAGCGGGACAGGGCTTGAAGCTTTCTTT. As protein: CASGTGLEAFF.

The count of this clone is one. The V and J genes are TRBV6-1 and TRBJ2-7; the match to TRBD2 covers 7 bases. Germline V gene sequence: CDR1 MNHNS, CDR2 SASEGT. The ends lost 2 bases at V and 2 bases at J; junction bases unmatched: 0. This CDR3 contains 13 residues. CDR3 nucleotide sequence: TGTGCCAGCAGTGAACGGGGGGCCTACGAGCAGTACTTC. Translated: CASSERGAYEQYF.

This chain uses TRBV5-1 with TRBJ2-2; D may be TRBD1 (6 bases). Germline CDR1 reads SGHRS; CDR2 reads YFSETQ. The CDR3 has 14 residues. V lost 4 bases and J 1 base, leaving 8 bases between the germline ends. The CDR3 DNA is TGCGCCAGCAGCAGGGGACAGAACACCGGGGAGCTGTTTTTT. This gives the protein CASSRGQNTGELFF. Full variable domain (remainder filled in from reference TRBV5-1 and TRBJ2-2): KAGVTQTPRYLIKTRGQQVTLSCSPISGHRSVSWYQQTPGQGLQFLFEYFSETQRNKGNFPGRFSGRQFSNSRSEMNVSTLELGDSALYLCASSRGQNTGELFFGEGSRLTVL.

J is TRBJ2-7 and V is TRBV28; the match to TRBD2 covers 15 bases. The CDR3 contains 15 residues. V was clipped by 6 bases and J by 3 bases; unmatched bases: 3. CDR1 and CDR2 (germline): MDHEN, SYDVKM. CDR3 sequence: CASRGTSGGNYEQYF. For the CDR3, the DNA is TGTGCCAGCAGAGGGACTAGCGGGGGGAACTACGAGCAGTACTTC.

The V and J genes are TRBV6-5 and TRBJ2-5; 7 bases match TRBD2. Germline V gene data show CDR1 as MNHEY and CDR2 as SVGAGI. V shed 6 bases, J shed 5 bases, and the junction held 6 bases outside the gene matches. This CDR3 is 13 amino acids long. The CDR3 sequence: CASSFRTRETQYF. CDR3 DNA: TGTGCCAGCAGCTTCAGGACTAGGGAGACCCAGTACTTC.

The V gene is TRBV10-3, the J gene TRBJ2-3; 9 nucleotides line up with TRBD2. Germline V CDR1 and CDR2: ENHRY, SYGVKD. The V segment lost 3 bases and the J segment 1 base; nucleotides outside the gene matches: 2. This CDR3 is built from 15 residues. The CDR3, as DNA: TGTGCCATCAGTGATCCTAGCGGGGGCACAGATACGCAGTATTTT. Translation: CAISDPSGGTDTQYF.

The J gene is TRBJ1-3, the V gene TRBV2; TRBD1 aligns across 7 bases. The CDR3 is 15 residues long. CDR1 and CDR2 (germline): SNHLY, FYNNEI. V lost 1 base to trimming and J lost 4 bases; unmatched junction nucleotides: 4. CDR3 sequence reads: CASSEEGAEGNTIYF. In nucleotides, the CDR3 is TGTGCCAGCAGTGAAGAGGGGGCTGAGGGAAACACCATATATTTT.

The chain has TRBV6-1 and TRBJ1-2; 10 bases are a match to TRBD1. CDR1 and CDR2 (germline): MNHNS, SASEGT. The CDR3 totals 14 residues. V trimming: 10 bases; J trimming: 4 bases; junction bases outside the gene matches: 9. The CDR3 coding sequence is TGTGCCACTTTGGGGACAGGGGTGGGCTATGGCTACACCTTC. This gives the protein CATLGTGVGYGYTF.

CDR3: CASSFSPPGNSPLHF. The CDR3 nucleotides read TGTGCCAGCAGTTTTTCGCCCCCAGGGAATTCACCCCTCCACTTT. The chain links TRBV27 to TRBJ1-6; a possible D gene is TRBD1 (5 bases). V was shortened by 3 bases and J by 7 bases, with 13 bases between the two germline ends. There are 15 residues in the CDR3. Per the germline V gene, CDR1 is MNHEY and CDR2 is SMNVEV (reference sequence).